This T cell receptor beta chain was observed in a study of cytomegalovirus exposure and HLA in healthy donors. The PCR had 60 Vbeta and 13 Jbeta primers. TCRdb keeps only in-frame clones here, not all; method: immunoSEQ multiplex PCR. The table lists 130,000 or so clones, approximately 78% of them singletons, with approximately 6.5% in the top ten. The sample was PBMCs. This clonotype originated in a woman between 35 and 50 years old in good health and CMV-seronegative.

The CDR3 DNA sequence: TGTGCCAGCAGGGATCGTTGGGGCTGGACTGAAGCTTTCTTT. Translating gives CASRDRWGWTEAFF. The chain has TRBV11-2 and TRBJ1-1; D perhaps matches TRBD1 (5 bases). V was cut by 6 bases and J by 5 bases, with 16 bases left in between. This CDR3 is 14 amino acids long. The V gene's germline CDR1 is SGHAT and CDR2 FQNNGV.